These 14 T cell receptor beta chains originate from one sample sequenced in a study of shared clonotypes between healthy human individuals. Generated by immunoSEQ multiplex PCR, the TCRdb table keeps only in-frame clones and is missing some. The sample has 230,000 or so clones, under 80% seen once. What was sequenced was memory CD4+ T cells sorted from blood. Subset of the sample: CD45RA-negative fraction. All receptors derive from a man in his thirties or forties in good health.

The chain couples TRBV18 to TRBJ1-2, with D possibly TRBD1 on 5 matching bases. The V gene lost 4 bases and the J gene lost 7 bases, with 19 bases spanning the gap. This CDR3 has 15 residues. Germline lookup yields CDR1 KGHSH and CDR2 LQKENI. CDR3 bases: TGTGCCAGCTCACTGTACCGGGACCGACCAACTGGCTACACCTTC. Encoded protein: CASSLYRDRPTGYTF. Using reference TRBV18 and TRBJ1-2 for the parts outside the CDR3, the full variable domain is NAGVMQNPRHLVRRRGQEARLRCSPMKGHSHVYWYRQLPEEGLKFMVYLQKENIIDESGMPKERFSAEFPKEGPSILRIQQVVRGDSAAYFCASSLYRDRPTGYTFGSGTRLTVV.

Written as DNA, the CDR3 is TGCGCCAGCAGCTTAGGGACAGGGGGGTTGAGTTACGAGCAGTACTTC. It yields the protein CASSLGTGGLSYEQYF. V gene TRBV5-1 combines with J gene TRBJ2-7; 11 bases are shared with TRBD1. The germline CDR1 and CDR2 sequences are SGHRS and YFSETQ. This CDR3 is 16 amino acids long. Trimming at V came to 2 bases and at J to 4 bases, leaving 8 bases not matched to a gene.

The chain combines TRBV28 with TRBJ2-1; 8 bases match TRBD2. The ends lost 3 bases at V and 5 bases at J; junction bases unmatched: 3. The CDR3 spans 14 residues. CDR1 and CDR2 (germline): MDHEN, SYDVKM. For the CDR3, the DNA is TGTGCCAGCAGTTTGACTAGCGCACACAATGAGCAGTTCTTC. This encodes CASSLTSAHNEQFF. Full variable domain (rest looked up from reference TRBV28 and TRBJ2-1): DVKVTQSSRYLVKRTGEKVFLECVQDMDHENMFWYRQDPGLGLRLIYFSYDVKMKEKGDIPEGYSVSREKKERFSLILESASTNQTSMYLCASSLTSAHNEQFFGPGTRLTVL.

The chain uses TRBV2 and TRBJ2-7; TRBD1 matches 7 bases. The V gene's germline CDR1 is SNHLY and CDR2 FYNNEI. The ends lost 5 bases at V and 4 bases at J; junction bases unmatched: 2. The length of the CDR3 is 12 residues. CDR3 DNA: TGTGCCAGCAGTCGACAGGGTTACGAGCAGTACTTC. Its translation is CASSRQGYEQYF. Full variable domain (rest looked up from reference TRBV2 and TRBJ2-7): EPEVTQTPSHQVTQMGQEVILRCVPISNHLYFYWYRQILGQKVEFLVSFYNNEISEKSEIFDDQFSVERPDGSNFTLKIRSTKLEDSAMYFCASSRQGYEQYFGPGTRLTVT.

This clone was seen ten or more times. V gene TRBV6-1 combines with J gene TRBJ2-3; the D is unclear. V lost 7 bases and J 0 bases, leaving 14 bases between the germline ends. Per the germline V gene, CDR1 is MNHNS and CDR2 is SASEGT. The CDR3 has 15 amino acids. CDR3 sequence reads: CASIGSKPSTDTQYF. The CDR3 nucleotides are TGTGCCAGCATAGGAAGTAAACCCAGCACAGATACGCAGTATTTT.

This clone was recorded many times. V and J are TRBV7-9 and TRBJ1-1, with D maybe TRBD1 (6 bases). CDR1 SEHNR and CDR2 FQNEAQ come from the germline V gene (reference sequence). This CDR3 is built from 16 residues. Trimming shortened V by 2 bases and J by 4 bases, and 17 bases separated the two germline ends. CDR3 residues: CASSLRGGTSVTEAFF. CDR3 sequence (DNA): TGTGCCAGCAGCTTACGCGGGGGGACAAGTGTCACTGAAGCTTTCTTT.

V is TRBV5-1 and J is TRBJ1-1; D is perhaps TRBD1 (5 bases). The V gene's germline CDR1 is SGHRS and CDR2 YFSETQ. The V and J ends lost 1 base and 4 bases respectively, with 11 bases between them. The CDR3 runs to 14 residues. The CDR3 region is CASSLWGVATEAFF. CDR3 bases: TGCGCCAGCAGCTTGTGGGGGGTTGCCACTGAAGCTTTCTTT. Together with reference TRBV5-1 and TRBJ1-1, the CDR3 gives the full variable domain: KAGVTQTPRYLIKTRGQQVTLSCSPISGHRSVSWYQQTPGQGLQFLFEYFSETQRNKGNFPGRFSGRQFSNSRSEMNVSTLELGDSALYLCASSLWGVATEAFFGQGTRLTVV.

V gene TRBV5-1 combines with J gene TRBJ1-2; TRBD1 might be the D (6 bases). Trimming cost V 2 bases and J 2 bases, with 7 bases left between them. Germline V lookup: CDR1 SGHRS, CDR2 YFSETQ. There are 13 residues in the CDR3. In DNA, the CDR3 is TGCGCCAGCAGCTTTGACAGGAACTATGGCTACACCTTC. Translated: CASSFDRNYGYTF.

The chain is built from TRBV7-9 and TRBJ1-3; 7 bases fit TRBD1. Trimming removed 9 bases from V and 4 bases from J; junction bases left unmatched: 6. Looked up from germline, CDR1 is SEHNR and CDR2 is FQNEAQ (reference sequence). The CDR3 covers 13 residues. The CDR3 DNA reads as TGTGCCAGTGAGACAGGGCTCGGAAACACCATATATTTT. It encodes CASETGLGNTIYF.

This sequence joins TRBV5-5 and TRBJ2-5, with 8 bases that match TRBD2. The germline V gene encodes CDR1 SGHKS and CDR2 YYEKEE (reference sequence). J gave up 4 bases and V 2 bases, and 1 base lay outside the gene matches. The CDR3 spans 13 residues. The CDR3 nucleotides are TGTGCCAGCAGCTTTCTAGCGGGAGAGACCCAGTACTTC. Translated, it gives CASSFLAGETQYF.

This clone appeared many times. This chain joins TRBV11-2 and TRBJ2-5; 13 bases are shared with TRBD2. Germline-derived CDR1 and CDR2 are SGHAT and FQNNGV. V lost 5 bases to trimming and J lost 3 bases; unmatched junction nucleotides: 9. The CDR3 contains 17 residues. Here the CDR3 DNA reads TGTGCCAGCAGCCTATGGGGACTAGCGGGAACTAAAGAGACCCAGTACTTC. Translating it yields CASSLWGLAGTKETQYF.

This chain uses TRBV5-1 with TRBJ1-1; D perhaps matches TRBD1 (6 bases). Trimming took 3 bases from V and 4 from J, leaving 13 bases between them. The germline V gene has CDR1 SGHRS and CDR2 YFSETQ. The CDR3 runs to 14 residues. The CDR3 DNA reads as TGCGCCAGCAGCTCAACCGGACAGCCCACTGAAGCTTTCTTT. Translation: CASSSTGQPTEAFF.

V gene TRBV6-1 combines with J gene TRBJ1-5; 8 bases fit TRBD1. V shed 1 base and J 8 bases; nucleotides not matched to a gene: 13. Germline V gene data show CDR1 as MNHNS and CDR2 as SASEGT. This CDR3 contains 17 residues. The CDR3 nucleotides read TGTGCCAGCAGTGAAGGTAGGACAGGGACCTTCATGAAGCCCCAGCATTTT. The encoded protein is CASSEGRTGTFMKPQHF.

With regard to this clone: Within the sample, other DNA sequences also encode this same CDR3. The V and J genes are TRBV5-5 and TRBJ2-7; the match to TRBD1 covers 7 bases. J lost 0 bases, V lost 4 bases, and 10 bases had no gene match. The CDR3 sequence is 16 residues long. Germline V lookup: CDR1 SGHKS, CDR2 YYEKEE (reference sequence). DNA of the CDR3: TGTGCCAGCAGCAGAACCGGGACAGCAACCTCCTACGAGCAGTACTTC. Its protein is CASSRTGTATSYEQYF.